These T cell receptor beta chains were read from a single sample in a study of blood T cell repertoires in COVID-19. Some clones are missing from TCRdb's copy, which holds only in-frame ones; the method was immunoSEQ multiplex PCR. Of about 320,000 clones in the sample, roughly 90% were seen once. The sequenced material came from peripheral blood. These receptors were collected from a young woman with COVID-19, enrolled during active disease. Each CDR3 is given with its conserved first and last residue. The order of the fields is clone size, J gene, V gene, D gene, CDR3 DNA, CDR3 protein. The D gene is left open where the match is weak. The size entry is marked missing in some rows and otherwise reads once, few, many or a size class.

size: NA
J: TRBJ2-7
V: TRBV6-6
D: NA
DNA: TGTGCCAGCAGTTCCCCGGGACATACCTACGAGCAGTACTTC
CDR3: CASSSPGHTYEQYF

size: NA
J: TRBJ1-2
V: TRBV28
D: NA
DNA: TGTGCCAGCAGTTCAGAAAACTATGGCTACACCTTC
CDR3: CASSSENYGYTF

size: once
J: TRBJ1-1
V: TRBV12-3/TRBV12-4
D: NA
DNA: TGTGCCAGCAGTCTACAGGGAAACACTGAAGCTTTCTTT
CDR3: CASSLQGNTEAFF

size: NA
J: TRBJ1-4
V: TRBV5-1
D: NA
DNA: TGCGCCAGCAGCTATGACAGGTTAAATGAAAAACTGTTTTTT
CDR3: CASSYDRLNEKLFF

size: NA
J: TRBJ2-3
V: TRBV19
D: NA
DNA: TGTGCCAGTAGTAAAGGGAGACTCAGCACAGATACGCAGTATTTT
CDR3: CASSKGRLSTDTQYF

size: once
J: TRBJ1-1
V: TRBV6-5
D: TRBD1
DNA: TGTGCCAGCAGCTATGACAGGGGTTTTGCTGAAGCTTTCTTT
CDR3: CASSYDRGFAEAFF

size: NA
J: TRBJ2-2
V: TRBV27
D: NA
DNA: TGTGCCAGCAGCCGCTTGACAGCTACTAACACCGGGGAGCTGTTTTTT
CDR3: CASSRLTATNTGELFF

size: NA
J: TRBJ1-4
V: TRBV3-1/TRBV3-2
D: TRBD1
DNA: TGTGCCAGCAGGTCCGGGACAGGCTTCATAAGTAATGAAAAACTGTTTTTT
CDR3: CASRSGTGFISNEKLFF

size: few
J: TRBJ1-1
V: TRBV28
D: TRBD1
DNA: TGTGCCAGCAGTTTGGCGCGGACAGGGTGGCGCACTGAAGCTTTCTTT
CDR3: CASSLARTGWRTEAFF

size: NA
J: TRBJ2-2
V: TRBV2
D: NA
DNA: TGTGCCAGCAGTGAAGCGCGGTGGTCCAGAAACACCGGGGAGCTGTTTTTT
CDR3: CASSEARWSRNTGELFF

size: NA
J: TRBJ1-5
V: TRBV11-2
D: NA
DNA: TGTGCCAGCAGCTTCCAGGGAAATCAACCCCAGCATTTT
CDR3: CASSFQGNQPQHF

size: NA
J: TRBJ2-5
V: TRBV4-1
D: NA
DNA: TGCGCCAGCAGCCAAACCGTCTCTACGCCGAGAGAGACCCAGTACTTC
CDR3: CASSQTVSTPRETQYF

size: NA
J: TRBJ1-4
V: TRBV5-1
D: NA
DNA: TGCGCCAGCAGCTTGGCCACAGGCACCGCTGAAAAACTGTTTTTT
CDR3: CASSLATGTAEKLFF

size: NA
J: TRBJ2-1
V: TRBV15
D: NA
DNA: TGTGCCACCGGGACTCCGACTGGGTATGAGCAGTTCTTC
CDR3: CATGTPTGYEQFF

size: once
J: TRBJ1-5
V: TRBV19
D: TRBD1
DNA: TGTGCCAGTAGTATAGGCCGGGACAGGGACCCTTGGAATCAGCCCCAGCATTTT
CDR3: CASSIGRDRDPWNQPQHF

size: NA
J: TRBJ1-5
V: TRBV10-3
D: TRBD1
DNA: TGTGCCAGTGGGACAGGGCTCAATCAGCCCCAGCATTTT
CDR3: CASGTGLNQPQHF

size: many
J: TRBJ2-4
V: TRBV9
D: NA
DNA: TGTGCCGAGCCCAAGGGGGAGACCAAAAACATTCAGTACTTC
CDR3: CAEPKGETKNIQYF

size: once
J: TRBJ2-5
V: TRBV3-1/TRBV3-2
D: NA
DNA: TGTGCCAGCAAGATCGGGGAGACCCAGTACTTC
CDR3: CASKIGETQYF

size: many
J: TRBJ2-7
V: TRBV10-2
D: TRBD1
DNA: TGCGCCAGCGAGGGACAGGGGAGTAGCGAGCAGTACTTC
CDR3: CASEGQGSSEQYF

size: NA
J: TRBJ2-7
V: TRBV27
D: TRBD1
DNA: TGTGCCAGCAGTTTAAAAGGAGTCAGGGACAGGTCAGGGGAGCAGTACTTC
CDR3: CASSLKGVRDRSGEQYF

size: NA
J: TRBJ1-2
V: TRBV14
D: NA
DNA: TGTGCCAGCAGCCAAGACCACCATCAGCGTAACTATGGCTACACCTTC
CDR3: CASSQDHHQRNYGYTF

size: NA
J: TRBJ1-1
V: TRBV6-4
D: NA
DNA: TGTGCCAGCAGTGCTTCCGGGAGAGTGAACACTGAAGCTTTCTTT
CDR3: CASSASGRVNTEAFF

size: once
J: TRBJ1-2
V: TRBV18
D: NA
DNA: TGTGCCAGCTCACCAAGCAACGGGGTAGTAATCTATGGCTACACCTTC
CDR3: CASSPSNGVVIYGYTF

size: NA
J: TRBJ1-2
V: TRBV4-1
D: TRBD1
DNA: TGCGCCAGCAGCCAAGTGGGGACAGGGGTTACTAACTATGGCTACACCTTC
CDR3: CASSQVGTGVTNYGYTF

size: NA
J: TRBJ1-1
V: TRBV4-1
D: NA
DNA: TGCGCCAGCAGCCAAGATCCGGGAACGTCCATGAACACTGAAGCTTTCTTT
CDR3: CASSQDPGTSMNTEAFF